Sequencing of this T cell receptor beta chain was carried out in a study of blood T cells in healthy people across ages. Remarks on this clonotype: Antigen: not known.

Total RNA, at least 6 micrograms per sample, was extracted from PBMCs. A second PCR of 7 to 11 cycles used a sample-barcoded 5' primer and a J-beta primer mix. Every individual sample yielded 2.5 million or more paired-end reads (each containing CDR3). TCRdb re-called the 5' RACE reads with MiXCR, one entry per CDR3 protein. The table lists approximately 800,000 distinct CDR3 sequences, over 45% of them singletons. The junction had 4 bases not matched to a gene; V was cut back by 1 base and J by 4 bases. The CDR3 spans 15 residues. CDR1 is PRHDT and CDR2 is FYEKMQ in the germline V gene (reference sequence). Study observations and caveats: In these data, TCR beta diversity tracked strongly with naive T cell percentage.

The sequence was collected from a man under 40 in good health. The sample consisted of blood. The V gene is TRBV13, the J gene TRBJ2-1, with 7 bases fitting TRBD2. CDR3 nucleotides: TGTGCCAGCAGCTTAGCAGCGGGGACGTACAATGAGCAGTTCTTC. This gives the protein CASSLAAGTYNEQFF.